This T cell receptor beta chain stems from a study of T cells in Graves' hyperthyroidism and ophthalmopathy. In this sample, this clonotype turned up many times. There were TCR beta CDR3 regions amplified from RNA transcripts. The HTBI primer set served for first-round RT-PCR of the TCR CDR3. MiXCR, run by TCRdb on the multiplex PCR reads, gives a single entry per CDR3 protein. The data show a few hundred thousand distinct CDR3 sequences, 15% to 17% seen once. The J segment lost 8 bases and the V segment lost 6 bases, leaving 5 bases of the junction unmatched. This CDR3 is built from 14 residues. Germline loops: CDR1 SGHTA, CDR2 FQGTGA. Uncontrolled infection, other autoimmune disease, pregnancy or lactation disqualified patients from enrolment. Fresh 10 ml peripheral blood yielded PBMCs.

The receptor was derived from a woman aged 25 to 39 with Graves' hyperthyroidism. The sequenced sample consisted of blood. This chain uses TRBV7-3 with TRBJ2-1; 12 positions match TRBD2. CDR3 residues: CASRTGLAGDEQFF. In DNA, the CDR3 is TGTGCCAGCAGGACGGGACTAGCGGGCGATGAGCAGTTCTTC.